A selection of T cell receptor beta chains follows, all from one sample in a study of somatic mutations in cytotoxic T cells in rheumatoid arthritis. Clones were read by immunoSEQ multiplex PCR, and TCRdb kept only the in-frame ones, dropping some. The sample has around 19,000 clones, roughly 80% seen once. Sequenced material: CD8+ T cells sorted from blood. The receptors here all came from an adult with rheumatoid arthritis. The CDR3 runs from the conserved cysteine through the conserved F or W. A D gene is named only where the DNA matches it firmly. Clone size is stated in some rows and not others, as once, few, many or a class when expanded.

TRBJ2-1,12,NA,TRBV5-1,NA,CASSLAGNEQFF,TGCGCCAGCAGCTTGGCGGGGAATGAGCAGTTCTTC
TRBJ2-5,14,NA,TRBV6-5,NA,CASSPGTFRETQYF,TGTGCCAGCAGTCCAGGGACATTTCGAGAGACCCAGTACTTC
TRBJ2-1,18,NA,TRBV7-6,NA,CASSLLTQGQEAYNEQFF,TGTGCCAGCAGCCTCCTTACACAGGGTCAGGAGGCCTACAATGAGCAGTTCTTC
TRBJ1-2,13,few,TRBV29-1,NA,CSVEDTDPYGYTF,TGCAGCGTTGAAGATACGGACCCGTATGGCTACACCTTC
TRBJ1-2,14,NA,TRBV6-5,TRBD1,CASSSDGTGIGFTF,TGTGCCAGCAGTTCAGACGGGACAGGCATAGGGTTCACCTTC
TRBJ1-2,16,NA,TRBV4-3,NA,CASSQLTGNRRYGYTF,TGCGCCAGCAGCCAATTAACAGGGAATCGTCGGTATGGCTACACCTTC
TRBJ2-2,18,NA,TRBV7-7,TRBD1,CASSLDSYRGVRTGELFF,TGTGCCAGCAGCTTAGATTCCTACAGGGGTGTTCGCACCGGGGAGCTGTTTTTT
TRBJ2-1,17,once,TRBV30,NA,CAWSVFLPGGPYNEQFF,NA
TRBJ2-2,15,NA,TRBV27,TRBD1,CASSPTGPWTGELFF,TGTGCCAGCAGTCCGACAGGGCCATGGACCGGGGAGCTGTTTTTT
TRBJ1-2,15,few,TRBV9,NA,CASSVSYSTNYGYTF,TGTGCCAGCAGCGTAAGTTACAGCACTAACTATGGCTACACCTTC
TRBJ2-3,16,once,TRBV7-9,TRBD2,CASSLPGGGVTDTQYF,TGTGCCAGCAGCTTACCCGGGGGGGGCGTCACAGATACGCAGTATTTT
TRBJ2-7,14,NA,TRBV6-4,NA,CASSEGGDSYEQYF,TGTGCCAGCAGTGAAGGCGGGGATTCCTACGAGCAGTACTTC
TRBJ1-1,15,NA,TRBV7-8,NA,CASSSGPYTPLEAFF,TGTGCCAGCAGCTCAGGACCCTACACACCGCTCGAAGCTTTCTTT
TRBJ2-3,21,NA,TRBV6-1,TRBD2,CASSELPGIAGGSSATDTQYF,TGTGCCAGCAGTGAACTCCCCGGGATAGCGGGGGGTAGTTCCGCCACAGATACGCAGTATTTT
TRBJ2-1,13,few,TRBV5-6,NA,CASSLVGSNEQFF,TGTGCCAGCAGCTTGGTCGGCAGCAATGAGCAGTTCTTC
TRBJ2-6,16,NA,TRBV4-1,NA,CASSQDRSSGANVLTF,TGCGCCAGCAGCCAAGATCGAAGCTCTGGGGCCAACGTCCTGACTTTC
TRBJ2-7,16,NA,TRBV7-9,TRBD2,CASSWGLAGEPYEQYF,TGTGCCAGCAGCTGGGGACTAGCGGGGGAACCCTACGAGCAGTACTTC
TRBJ2-1,14,NA,TRBV4-1,NA,CASSQAGVYNEQFF,TGCGCCAGCAGCCAAGCGGGAGTCTACAATGAGCAGTTCTTC
TRBJ1-1,16,once,TRBV10-2,TRBD1,CASKPRDRWKDTEAFF,TGCGCCAGCAAGCCACGGGACAGGTGGAAAGACACTGAAGCTTTCTTT
TRBJ1-5,13,NA,TRBV14,NA,CASSQQGNQPQHF,TGTGCCAGCAGCCAACAGGGGAATCAGCCCCAGCATTTT
TRBJ1-1,11,NA,TRBV20-1,NA,CSARASMEAFF,TGCAGTGCTAGAGCAAGTATGGAAGCTTTCTTT
TRBJ2-7,15,NA,TRBV5-4,TRBD2,CASSRTSGGSYEQYF,TGTGCCAGCAGCCGGACTAGCGGGGGCTCCTACGAGCAGTACTTC
TRBJ2-2,17,NA,TRBV4-3,NA,CASSQEVVAGGTGELFF,TGCGCCAGCAGCCAAGAGGTAGTGGCGGGCGGAACCGGGGAGCTGTTTTTT
TRBJ1-6,14,few,TRBV4-2,NA,CASRGGGDNSPLHF,TGTGCCAGCAGGGGCGGGGGGGATAATTCACCCCTCCACTTT
TRBJ2-1,14,NA,TRBV7-9,TRBD1,CASSRPTGDGEQFF,TGTGCCAGCAGCCGGCCGACAGGGGACGGTGAGCAGTTCTTC
TRBJ2-5,10,once,TRBV29-1,NA,CSVDQETQYF,TGCAGCGTTGATCAAGAGACCCAGTACTTC